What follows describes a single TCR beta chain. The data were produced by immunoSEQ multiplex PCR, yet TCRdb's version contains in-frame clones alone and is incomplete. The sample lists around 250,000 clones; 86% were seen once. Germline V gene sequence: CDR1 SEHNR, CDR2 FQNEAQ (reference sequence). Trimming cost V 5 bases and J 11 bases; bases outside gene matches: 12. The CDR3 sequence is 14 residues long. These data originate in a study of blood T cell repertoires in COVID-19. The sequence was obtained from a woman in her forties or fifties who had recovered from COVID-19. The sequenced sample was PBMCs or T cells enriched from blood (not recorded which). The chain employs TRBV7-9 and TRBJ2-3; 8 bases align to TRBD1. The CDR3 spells CASSPIPQGAVQYF. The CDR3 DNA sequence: TGTGCCAGCAGCCCAATCCCCCAGGGGGCAGTGCAGTATTTT.